The table lists the clone carrying this T cell receptor beta chain with a few counts. Exclusions: uncontrolled infection, other autoimmune disease, pregnancy, lactation. This sample is part of a study of T cells in Graves' hyperthyroidism and ophthalmopathy. The CDR3 is made up of 13 amino acids. Per the germline V gene, CDR1 is MGHDK and CDR2 is SYGVNS. V lost 5 bases and J 0 bases, leaving 8 bases between the germline ends. RNA transcripts provided the source from which TCR beta CDR3 regions were amplified. The study used the HTBI primer set for a first-round RT-PCR of the TCR CDR3. TCRdb re-called the multiplex PCR reads through MiXCR, storing one row per CDR3 protein. The table records some 500,000 distinct CDR3 sequences, approximately 25% of them present only once.

The sequence came from a young woman with Graves' ophthalmopathy. The V gene is TRBV25-1, the J gene TRBJ2-7; D remains unclear. The specimen sequenced was blood. In DNA form, the CDR3 reads TGTGCCAGCAGTCATATTTACTCCTACGAGCAGTACTTC. Translating it yields CASSHIYSYEQYF.